The 28 T cell receptor beta chains below all came from one sample that was sequenced in a study of post-analysis software for immune sequencing data (dated by TCRdb to the mid-2010s). Study-level results and caveats: Patients showed significantly higher frequencies than controls for five TRBV segments, among them TRBV5-6, TRBV5-1 and TRBV20-1.

Receptor libraries were prepared by PCR. TCRdb lists the instrument as Illumina HiSeq 2500. To reduce PCR and sequencing biases, unique molecular identifiers were incorporated into the TCR beta cDNA libraries. TCRdb's own reprocessing of the public reads used fastp at Q25 and MiXCR and kept productive beta chains. Each record represents a unique CDR3 protein, reported with the most common genes and DNA among its rows. The sample data list some 190,000 distinct CDR3 sequences, and approximately 28% of these were observed just once. About 3.4% of the sample goes to the ten largest clones. What these receptors recognize is not known. Sample: blood. The source is a girl under 18 with multiple sclerosis.

The chain carries TRBV20-1 and TRBJ2-7, with a tentative D call TRBD2 (7 bases). The CDR3 is 15 residues long. Between the trimmed V and J ends, which lost 6 bases and 3 bases, there was a span of 21 bases. Per germline, CDR1 DFQATT and CDR2 SNEGSKA (reference sequence). The CDR3 here is CSAIDGGGGYYEQYF. The CDR3, as DNA: TGCAGTGCCATAGACGGTGGGGGGGGCTACTACGAGCAGTACTTC.

This clonotype was seen at least ten times. The chain recombines TRBV5-1 with TRBJ2-7; D not certain. Germline V gene lookup returns CDR1 SGHRS and CDR2 YFSETQ. Trimming took off 0 bases at V and 0 bases at J, with 10 bases between the two ends. The CDR3 sequence is 15 residues long. CDR3 protein: CASSLGDSSSYEQYF. CDR3 in DNA: TGCGCCAGCAGCTTGGGGGATTCCAGCTCCTACGAGCAGTACTTC.

This clonotype showed up just a few times. The genes are TRBV20-1 and TRBJ1-5; no clear D gene. The V gene lost 2 bases and the J gene lost 0 bases, with 11 bases spanning the gap. The CDR3 contains 15 residues. Germline lookup yields CDR1 DFQATT and CDR2 SNEGSKA (reference sequence). The CDR3 region has the DNA TGCAGTGCTAGATCCCCGGGTACTAGCAATCAGCCCCAGCATTTT. Encoded protein: CSARSPGTSNQPQHF.

The chain employs TRBV24-1 and TRBJ1-5; 8 bases map to TRBD1. Germline CDR1 KGHDR, CDR2 SFDVKD. The CDR3 spans 14 residues. The trim removed 4 bases at V and 5 bases at J, leaving 3 bases unmatched. The CDR3 spells CATSDDRGHQPQHF. The CDR3 nucleotides read TGTGCCACCAGTGACGACAGGGGACATCAGCCCCAGCATTTT.

In its sample, this clonotype was seen once. This sequence joins TRBV30 and TRBJ2-7; D unclear. The CDR3 spans 10 residues. Germline-derived CDR1 and CDR2 are GTSNPN and SVGIG (reference sequence). The V and J ends lost 3 bases and 4 bases respectively, with 4 bases between them. The CDR3 loop is CAWSGYEQYF. The CDR3 DNA reads TGTGCCTGGAGCGGATACGAGCAGTACTTC.

The chain uses TRBV9 and TRBJ2-2; 9 nucleotides align to TRBD2. Germline trimming cut 0 bases from V and 6 bases from J; bases unmatched to any gene: 6. CDR3 size: 16 residues. CDR1 and CDR2 from the germline V gene are SGDLS and YYNGEE. CDR3 sequence (DNA): TGTGCCAGCAGCGTAGATCTAGCGGGATATTCCGGGGAGCTGTTTTTT. Encoded protein: CASSVDLAGYSGELFF.

This clonotype was counted many times. The V gene is TRBV12-3 or TRBV12-4, the J gene TRBJ2-3; TRBD2 agrees at 10 bases. There are 16 residues in the CDR3. J lost 3 bases, V lost 2 bases, and 5 bases had no gene match. CDR3: CASSLRLAGVTDTQYF. The CDR3 region has the DNA TGTGCCAGCAGTTTACGCCTAGCGGGGGTAACAGATACGCAGTATTTT.

This chain links TRBV6-5 with TRBJ1-5; D perhaps matches TRBD1 (5 bases). The germline V gene encodes CDR1 MNHEY and CDR2 SVGAGI. V dropped 2 bases and J dropped 1 base, with 9 bases sitting between them. This CDR3 comprises 15 residues. CDR3 region: CASSYRAGSNQPQHF. The CDR3, as DNA: TGTGCCAGCAGTTACCGCGCAGGGAGCAATCAGCCCCAGCATTTT.

With respect to this clonotype: This sequence may be a read error, since a much larger clone differs from it by one base. This sequence joins TRBV29-1 and TRBJ1-2, with D hard to call. CDR1 and CDR2 from the germline V gene are SQVTM and ANQGSEA. CDR3 length: 8 amino acids. Trimming removed 6 bases from V and 10 bases from J, with 6 bases in between. CDR3 sequence reads: CSVGNYTF. The CDR3, as DNA: TGCAGCGTCGGAAACTACACCTTC.

This clonotype was counted ten times or more. The V gene is TRBV7-3, the J gene TRBJ2-1; 8 bases are a match to TRBD1. J was trimmed by 6 bases and V by 5 bases; bases with no gene match: 3. The germline CDR1 and CDR2 sequences are SGHTA and FQGTGA. The CDR3 contains 13 residues. The CDR3 nucleotides read TGTGCCAGCAGCGTCACAGGGGGCAATGAGCAGTTCTTC. It specifies CASSVTGGNEQFF.

This rearrangement joins TRBV29-1 to TRBJ2-2; unclear D gene. This CDR3 is 14 amino acids long. Germline assignment: CDR1 SQVTM and CDR2 ANQGSEA. V lost 0 bases, J lost 0 bases, and 5 bases lay in between. CDR3 residues: CSVEEHSNTGELFF. The CDR3 bases are TGCAGCGTTGAAGAACACTCGAACACCGGGGAGCTGTTTTTT.

As for this clonotype: Just one base apart from a much larger clone, this may be a read error. V usage is TRBV20-1 and J usage is TRBJ2-5; D gene uncertain. CDR3 length equals 11 residues. Germline V gives CDR1 DFQATT, CDR2 SNEGSKA (reference sequence). The germline V and J ends were trimmed by 0 bases and 5 bases, with 4 bases remaining between them. CDR3 protein: CSARDPETQYF. CDR3 coding DNA: TGCAGTGCTAGAGATCCGGAGACCCAGTACTTC.

This CDR3 reads CASSLLGIGYTF. Here the CDR3 DNA reads TGTGCCAGCAGTTTGTTAGGGATTGGCTACACCTTC. The chain carries TRBV28 and TRBJ1-2, with no clear D. Germline V gives CDR1 MDHEN, CDR2 SYDVKM. Trimming removed 3 bases at V and 7 bases at J, with 9 bases between. This CDR3 has 12 amino acids.

This clonotype has a handful of counts. The rearrangement joins TRBV14 to TRBJ2-1, with 10 bases matching TRBD2. Germline CDR1 reads SGHDN; CDR2 reads FVKESK. J was trimmed by 4 bases and V by 5 bases; bases with no gene match: 14. The CDR3 length is 18 residues. CDR3 in DNA: TGTGCCAGCAGCTCGGGACATTTAAGGACTAGCGGTTACAATGAGCAGTTCTTC. This encodes CASSSGHLRTSGYNEQFF.

This clonotype was seen ten or more times. This chain connects TRBV29-1 to TRBJ2-1; 9 bases agree with TRBD2. The V and J ends lost 6 bases and 8 bases, in that order; junction bases with no gene match: 14. The germline V gene has CDR1 SQVTM and CDR2 ANQGSEA. CDR3 length: 15 residues. The CDR3 loop is CSVAEWREGLYEQFF. The CDR3 DNA is TGCAGCGTCGCAGAATGGCGGGAGGGCCTATATGAGCAGTTCTTC.

This clonotype has just a few counts. The rearrangement joins TRBV9 to TRBJ2-7; D is unclear. The CDR3 covers 13 residues. With 3 bases removed from V and 3 bases from J, the gap between germline ends came to 10 bases. Germline V gene data show CDR1 as SGDLS and CDR2 as YYNGEE. CDR3 DNA: TGTGCCAGCAGCGGTACCAACATCTACGAGCAGTACTTC. Its protein is CASSGTNIYEQYF.

This clonotype was detected a few times. The rearrangement joins TRBV18 to TRBJ2-7; TRBD2 aligns across 9 bases. The CDR3 runs to 14 residues. V lost 8 bases, J lost 4 bases, and 9 bases stayed unmatched. Germline lookup yields CDR1 KGHSH and CDR2 LQKENI. In DNA form, the CDR3 reads TGTGCCAGCCCACTGGGACTAGCCGAGTACGAGCAGTACTTC. Protein: CASPLGLAEYEQYF.

CDR3 DNA: TGTGCCAGCAGCTTAGTTACTGCTATTCCGACCTACGAGCAGTACTTC. Amino acids: CASSLVTAIPTYEQYF. The chain employs TRBV7-2 and TRBJ2-7; no definite D call. CDR3 length: 16 amino acids. V gave up 1 base and J gave up 2 bases, with 15 bases separating them. Germline values: CDR1 SGHTA, CDR2 FQGNSA. The whole variable domain, remainder taken from reference TRBV7-2 and TRBJ2-7, is GAGVSQSPSNKVTEKGKDVELRCDPISGHTALYWYRQSLGQGLEFLIYFQGNSAPDKSGLPSDRFSAERTGGSVSTLTIQRTQQEDSAVYLCASSLVTAIPTYEQYFGPGTRLTVT.

A remark on this clonotype: Compared with germline, one end of the junction differs, possibly owing to a read error. The V call is TRBV6-1, the J call TRBJ2-1; the match to TRBD2 covers 13 bases. CDR3 length: 16 amino acids. Germline CDR1 is MNHNS and CDR2 is SASEGT. The CDR3 region has the DNA TGTGCAAGCAGTGGAGGGACTAGCGGGGCCTACAATGAGCACTTCTTC. This encodes CASSGGTSGAYNEHFF.

This clonotype was observed once. This may be a read error: a much more frequent sequence differs by one nucleotide. The chain carries TRBV9 and TRBJ2-1; D may correspond to TRBD1 or TRBD2 (5 bases each). This CDR3 region has 14 residues. CDR1 is SGDLS and CDR2 is YYNGEE in the germline V gene. Trimming shortened V by 4 bases and J by 5 bases, and 13 bases separated the two germline ends. For the CDR3, the DNA is TGTGCCAGCAGCCTAGAGGGGCGGCACAATGAGCAGTTCTTC. Translated, it gives CASSLEGRHNEQFF.

This clonotype turned up a few times. V gene TRBV5-1 combines with J gene TRBJ2-3; a possible D gene is TRBD2 (7 bases). The V gene's germline CDR1 is SGHRS and CDR2 YFSETQ. The CDR3 extends over 16 amino acids. Deletions cut 0 bases from V and 5 bases from J, with 16 bases between. The CDR3 loop is CASSLAATRGGDTQYF. In nucleotides, the CDR3 is TGCGCCAGCAGCTTGGCCGCAACTAGGGGGGGAGATACGCAGTATTTT.

Concerning this clonotype: A clone one base away is much larger, so this may be a read error. The V gene is TRBV20-1, the J gene TRBJ2-1; D is unresolved. The germline V and J ends were trimmed by 8 bases and 8 bases, with 13 bases remaining between them. CDR3 length: 11 amino acids. Germline CDR1 reads DFQATT; CDR2 reads SNEGSKA (reference sequence). The CDR3 region is CSTSRLDEQFF. In DNA form, the CDR3 reads TGCAGTACTTCGCGGTTGGATGAGCAGTTCTTC.

This chain uses TRBV29-1 with TRBJ2-5; 9 positions agree with TRBD2. CDR3 length: 15 amino acids. The germline V gene encodes CDR1 SQVTM and CDR2 ANQGSEA. The ends lost 7 bases at V and 11 bases at J; junction bases unmatched: 20. The CDR3 sequence is CSATTLAGPNNEQYF. The DNA for the CDR3 is TGCAGCGCTACCACGCTAGCGGGACCGAACAATGAGCAGTACTTC.

This clonotype was seen a handful of times. The chain carries TRBV5-1 and TRBJ2-7; either TRBD1 or TRBD2 may fit D (5 bases each). CDR3 length equals 12 residues. Trimming stripped 3 bases from V and 7 bases from J, with 11 bases between. CDR1 and CDR2 from the germline V gene are SGHRS and YFSETQ. The chain's CDR3 is CASSWGSREQYF. As DNA, the CDR3 is TGCGCCAGCAGCTGGGGGTCTCGAGAGCAGTACTTC.

This clonotype was seen a single time. The CDR3 coding sequence is TGCAGCGTTGGGGTGGGGTCGACCGGGGAGCTGTTTTTT. Protein sequence: CSVGVGSTGELFF. The chain recombines TRBV29-1 with TRBJ2-2; no clear D gene. V lost 4 bases and J lost 5, with 11 bases in between. The CDR3 has 13 amino acids. Per germline, CDR1 SQVTM and CDR2 ANQGSEA.

The chain uses TRBV20-1 and TRBJ1-1; TRBD1 matches 8 bases. The CDR3 contains 15 residues. With V trimmed by 0 bases and J by 1 base, 4 bases remained unmatched. Per the germline V gene, CDR1 is DFQATT and CDR2 is SNEGSKA (reference sequence). The CDR3 nucleotides are TGCAGTGCTAGAGATACAGGGGGGACGAACACTGAAGCTTTCTTT. As protein: CSARDTGGTNTEAFF.

This clonotype has a handful of counts. J is TRBJ2-7 and V is TRBV12-3 or TRBV12-4; D unresolved. CDR3 length: 12 amino acids. The V gene lost 0 bases and the J gene lost 7 bases, with 7 bases spanning the gap. The CDR3 bases are TGTGCCAGCAGTTTAGCCCACAATGAGCAGTACTTC. This gives the protein CASSLAHNEQYF.

Worth noting for this clonotype: This may come from a read error, since a much larger clone is one base off. In DNA form, the CDR3 reads TGTGCCAGTCGGCGGAGCGTCTCCTACGAGCAGTACTTC. Amino acid sequence: CASRRSVSYEQYF. The gene calls are TRBV6-5 and TRBJ2-7; D is uncertain. The CDR3 covers 13 residues. Trimming removed 9 bases at V and 0 bases at J, with 12 bases between. Germline loops: CDR1 MNHEY, CDR2 SVGAGI.